A selection of T cell receptor beta chains follows, all from one sample in a study of cytomegalovirus exposure and HLA in healthy donors. Measured with immunoSEQ multiplex PCR; TCRdb has only the in-frame clones, and not every one. The sample records around 210,000 clones, about 88% being singletons. Sequenced input: PBMCs. These TCRs come from a girl aged 2 to 10 in good health and CMV-seronegative. Each CDR3 is given with its conserved first and last residue. A D gene is named only where the DNA matches it firmly. The size entry is marked missing in some rows and otherwise reads once, few, many or a size class.

d_call j_call cdr3_length clone_size v_call cdr3_aa cdr3_nt
- TRBJ2-7 16 once TRBV27 CASSLSGGRGSYEQYF TGTGCCAGCAGTTTATCGGGGGGGCGCGGGTCCTACGAGCAGTACTTC
TRBD1 TRBJ1-5 16 - TRBV6-1 CASSEGGQRSNQPQHF TGTGCCAGCAGTGAAGGGGGACAGCGTAGCAATCAGCCCCAGCATTTT
- TRBJ2-2 15 - TRBV12-5 CASGLRGSNTGELFF TGTGCTAGTGGTTTAAGGGGGTCGAACACCGGGGAGCTGTTTTTT
- TRBJ2-1 15 - TRBV5-1 CASMLSGSSYNEQFF TGCGCCAGCATGCTCAGCGGAAGCTCCTACAATGAGCAGTTCTTC
- TRBJ2-2 15 - TRBV6-6 CASSEGNVNTGELFF TGTGCCAGCAGCGAGGGAAACGTGAACACCGGGGAGCTGTTTTTT
TRBD1 TRBJ2-7 14 - TRBV4-2 CASSATGVRNEQYF TGTGCCAGCAGCGCTACAGGGGTGAGAAACGAGCAGTACTTC
TRBD2 TRBJ2-3 15 - TRBV6-5 CASSYVAGRADTQYF TGTGCCAGCAGTTACGTGGCGGGGAGGGCCGATACGCAGTATTTT
- TRBJ1-3 16 - TRBV14 CASSQGQPYFGNTIYF TGTGCCAGCAGCCAAGGACAGCCGTATTTTGGAAACACCATATATTTT
- TRBJ1-5 13 - TRBV5-1 CASIRGHNQPQHF TGCGCCAGCATTCGGGGTCACAATCAGCCCCAGCATTTT
TRBD1 TRBJ1-6 15 - TRBV6-5 CASSSQTGPNSPLHF TGTGCCAGCAGCTCACAGACAGGGCCTAATTCACCCCTCCACTTT
- TRBJ2-1 14 - TRBV6-6 CASSYAVEYNEQFF TGTGCCAGCAGTTACGCGGTGGAATACAATGAGCAGTTCTTC
TRBD1 TRBJ1-5 15 - TRBV19 CASQGGTGLLVPQHF TGTGCCAGTCAAGGGGGGACAGGGCTTTTGGTGCCCCAGCATTTT
TRBD2 TRBJ2-7 11 - TRBV2 CASTSGNEQYF TGTGCCAGCACTAGCGGGAACGAGCAGTACTTC
TRBD1 TRBJ1-4 15 - TRBV11-2 CASSFTGTGREKLFF TGTGCCAGCAGTTTCACCGGGACAGGGCGGGAAAAACTGTTTTTT
- TRBJ1-6 11 few TRBV5-1 CASSDSGALHF TGCGCCAGCAGTGACTCGGGGGCCCTCCACTTT
TRBD2 TRBJ2-5 15 - TRBV5-1 CASSRLGLSQETQYF TGCGCCAGCAGCAGGTTGGGACTATCACAAGAGACCCAGTACTTC
TRBD1 TRBJ2-5 14 - TRBV13 CASSLGDRQETQYF TGTGCCAGCAGCTTAGGGGACAGGCAAGAGACCCAGTACTTC
TRBD1 TRBJ2-5 16 - TRBV7-2 CASSTKRDSLLKTQYF TGTGCCAGCAGCACAAAGAGGGACAGTCTTCTGAAGACCCAGTACTTC
- TRBJ1-3 13 - TRBV27 CASSLARGNTIYF TGTGCCAGCAGTTTGGCGCGGGGAAACACCATATATTTT
- TRBJ2-3 14 - TRBV19 CASSSRSGPDTQYF TGTGCCAGTAGTTCCCGGTCAGGCCCAGATACGCAGTATTTT
- TRBJ1-1 12 - TRBV6-1 CASNPTRTEAFF TGTGCCAGCAACCCGACTAGGACTGAAGCTTTCTTT
TRBD1 TRBJ2-7 15 - TRBV27 CASSLSATGGHEQYF TGTGCCAGCAGTTTATCCGCGACAGGGGGCCACGAGCAGTACTTC
- TRBJ2-2 16 - TRBV4-1 CASSQLASINTGELFF TGCGCCAGCAGCCAACTGGCTAGCATTAACACCGGGGAGCTGTTTTTT
TRBD2 TRBJ2-3 17 - TRBV5-5 CASSPVRGALSTDTQYF TGTGCCAGCAGCCCCGTGCGGGGGGCCCTTAGCACAGATACGCAGTATTTT
- TRBJ2-7 12 - TRBV18 CASSSIVYEQYF TGTGCCAGCTCAAGCATAGTCTACGAGCAGTACTTC
- TRBJ2-5 13 - TRBV6-5 CASSLIGGETQYF TGTGCCAGCAGCCTGATAGGGGGAGAGACCCAGTACTTC
TRBD1 TRBJ1-5 13 - TRBV30 CARDRGINQPQHF TGTGCCCGGGACAGGGGCATAAATCAGCCCCAGCATTTT
- TRBJ2-2 13 - TRBV15 CATSRDSVGELFF TGTGCCACCAGCAGAGATTCGGTCGGGGAGCTGTTTTTT
- TRBJ1-1 11 few TRBV5-6 CASSTGTEAFF TGTGCCAGCAGCACTGGTACTGAAGCTTTCTTT
TRBD2 TRBJ2-4 15 - TRBV7-2 CASSLLRAGANIQYF TGTGCCAGCAGCTTACTCAGAGCGGGAGCTAACATTCAGTACTTC
TRBD2 TRBJ2-1 19 - TRBV27 CASSLGLAGGSSSYNEQFF TGTGCCAGCAGTTTAGGGCTAGCGGGGGGTTCTAGCTCCTACAATGAGCAGTTCTTC
TRBD2 TRBJ2-1 15 - TRBV11-2 CASSGAGTRNSEQFF TGTGCCAGCAGTGGGGCCGGGACTAGGAATAGTGAGCAGTTCTTC
TRBD1 TRBJ2-5 14 - TRBV29-1 CSVLVQGARETQYF TGCAGCGTTTTAGTCCAGGGGGCGAGGGAGACCCAGTACTTC
TRBD2 TRBJ2-5 17 few TRBV2 CASRGLAGGPAGETQYF TGTGCCAGCAGGGGACTAGCGGGGGGGCCGGCGGGAGAGACCCAGTACTTC
- TRBJ2-3 13 few TRBV28 CASSPGDTDTQYF TGTGCCAGCAGTCCAGGGGACACAGATACGCAGTATTTT
- TRBJ1-2 15 once TRBV29-1 CSVFPSLDNLGGYTF TGCAGCGTTTTCCCCTCATTAGACAATCTGGGTGGCTACACCTTC
TRBD2 TRBJ2-1 16 - TRBV5-1 CASSLELAGGGDEQFF TGCGCCAGCAGCTTGGAACTAGCGGGGGGCGGGGATGAGCAGTTCTTC
- TRBJ1-2 14 - TRBV6-5 CASSPGGTLNGYTF TGTGCCAGCAGCCCGGGGGGGACGTTGAATGGCTACACCTTC
- TRBJ1-3 16 - TRBV2 CASSTAHTNSGNTIYF TGTGCCAGCAGTACCGCCCATACAAACTCTGGAAACACCATATATTTT
- TRBJ1-1 13 few TRBV5-4 CASKEVRDTEAFF TGTGCCAGCAAGGAGGTTAGGGACACTGAAGCTTTCTTT
- TRBJ2-5 13 once TRBV7-3 CASSLLPQETQYF TGTGCCAGCAGCTTACTCCCCCAAGAGACCCAGTACTTC
- TRBJ1-1 14 - TRBV15 CATSRDLGGSGAFF TGTGCCACCAGCAGAGATTTAGGGGGTTCTGGAGCTTTCTTT
- TRBJ2-5 10 - TRBV2 CASTVKTQYF TGTGCCAGCACGGTAAAGACCCAGTACTTC
- TRBJ1-1 15 - TRBV9 CASSVRGSLNTEAFF TGTGCCAGCAGCGTTAGGGGGTCCCTGAACACTGAAGCTTTCTTT
- TRBJ2-7 16 - TRBV21-1 CASSKTSRPGSYEQYF TGTGCCAGCAGCAAAACCTCTCGACCGGGCTCCTACGAGCAGTACTTC